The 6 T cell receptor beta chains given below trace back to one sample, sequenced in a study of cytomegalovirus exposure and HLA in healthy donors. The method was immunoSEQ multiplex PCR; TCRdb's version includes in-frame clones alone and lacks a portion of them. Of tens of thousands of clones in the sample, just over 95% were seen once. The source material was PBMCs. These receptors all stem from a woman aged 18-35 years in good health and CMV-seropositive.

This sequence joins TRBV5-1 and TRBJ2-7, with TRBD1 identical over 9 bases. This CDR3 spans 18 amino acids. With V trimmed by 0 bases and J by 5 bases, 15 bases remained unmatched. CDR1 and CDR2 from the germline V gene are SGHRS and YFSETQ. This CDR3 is CASSLVGGTGFGENEQYF. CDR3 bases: TGCGCCAGCAGCTTGGTCGGCGGGACAGGGTTTGGGGAAAACGAGCAGTACTTC.

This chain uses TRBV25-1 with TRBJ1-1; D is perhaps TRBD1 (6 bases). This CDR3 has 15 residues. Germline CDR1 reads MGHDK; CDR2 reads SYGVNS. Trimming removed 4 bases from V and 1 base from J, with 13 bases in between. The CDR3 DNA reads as TGTGCCAGCAGTGGACCAGGGGATCCGAACACTGAAGCTTTCTTT. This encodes CASSGPGDPNTEAFF.

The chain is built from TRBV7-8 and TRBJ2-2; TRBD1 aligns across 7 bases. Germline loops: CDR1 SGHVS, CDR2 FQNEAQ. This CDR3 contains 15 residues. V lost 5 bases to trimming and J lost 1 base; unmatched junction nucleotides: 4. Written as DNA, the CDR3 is TGTGCCAGCAGCCCTAGGACAGGGAACACCGGGGAGCTGTTTTTT. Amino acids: CASSPRTGNTGELFF.

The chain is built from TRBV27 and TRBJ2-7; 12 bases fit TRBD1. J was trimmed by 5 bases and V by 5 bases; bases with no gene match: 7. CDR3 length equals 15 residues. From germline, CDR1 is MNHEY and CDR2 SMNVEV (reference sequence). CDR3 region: CASSLTGQGAHEQYF. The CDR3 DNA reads TGTGCCAGCAGTCTCACGGGACAGGGGGCCCACGAGCAGTACTTC.

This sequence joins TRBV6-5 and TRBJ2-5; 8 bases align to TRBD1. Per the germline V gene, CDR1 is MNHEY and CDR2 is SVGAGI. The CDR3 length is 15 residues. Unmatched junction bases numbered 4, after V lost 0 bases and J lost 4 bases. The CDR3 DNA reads TGTGCCAGCAGTTACTCCACAGGGGGGCTAGAGACCCAGTACTTC. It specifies CASSYSTGGLETQYF.

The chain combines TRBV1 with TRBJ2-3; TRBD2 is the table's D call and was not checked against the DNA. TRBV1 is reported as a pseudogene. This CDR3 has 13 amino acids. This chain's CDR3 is CTSSQDSGDTQYF. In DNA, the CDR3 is TGCACCAGCAGCCAAGATTCGGGAGATACGCAGTATTTT.